The 23 T cell receptor beta chains reported below all come from one sample, sequenced in a study of post-analysis software for immune sequencing data. No antigen has been identified for these receptors. The authors incorporated unique molecular identifiers into the TCR beta cDNA libraries. Using its own MiXCR run on the PCR reads, TCRdb lists one record per CDR3 protein. The data show about half a million distinct CDR3 sequences, with under 40% seen just once and less than 6% held by the top ten. Study observations and caveats: Five or six TRBV segments, TRBV5-6, TRBV5-1 and TRBV20-1 among them, were found more frequent in patients than controls.

Sequenced sample: blood. All receptors derive from a girl younger than 18 with multiple sclerosis.

J is TRBJ2-1 and V is TRBV7-3; 16 bases match TRBD2. With V trimmed by 5 bases and J by 0 bases, 4 bases remained unmatched. The CDR3 sequence is 18 residues long. Germline V CDR1 and CDR2: SGHTA, FQGTGA. CDR3 nucleotides: TGTGCCAGCAGCCTGGGGACTAGCGGGGGGGCCTCCTACAATGAGCAGTTCTTC. This gives the protein CASSLGTSGGASYNEQFF.

This clonotype was recorded a few times. A much larger clone differs from this one at a single base, so this may be a read error. The chain recombines TRBV12-3 or TRBV12-4 with TRBJ1-5, with no clear D. V was pared by 6 bases and J by 0 bases, with 6 bases between. CDR3 size: 13 residues. CDR3 nucleotide sequence: TGTGCCAGCAGCGGGGATAGCAATCAGCCCCAGCATTTT. Translation gives CASSGDSNQPQHF.

V and J are TRBV10-2 and TRBJ2-3; D gene uncertain. With 5 bases removed from V and 6 bases from J, the gap between germline ends came to 15 bases. This CDR3 contains 14 residues. Germline lookup yields CDR1 WSHSY and CDR2 SAAADI. In nucleotides, the CDR3 is TGCGCCAGCAGTATATTAAAGGGCCGGGATACGCAGTATTTT. Translating gives CASSILKGRDTQYF.

This clonotype showed up just a few times. The chain carries TRBV11-1 and TRBJ2-7; perhaps D is TRBD1 or TRBD2 (5 bases each). This CDR3 spans 14 amino acids. V was pared by 5 bases and J by 4 bases, with 15 bases between. Germline V gene lookup returns CDR1 SGHAT and CDR2 FQDESV (reference sequence). For the CDR3, the DNA is TGTGCCAGCAGCCACGGGACCTACCAGTACGAGCAGTACTTC. Translated, it gives CASSHGTYQYEQYF.

This clonotype was recorded a few times. The V and J genes are TRBV20-1 and TRBJ2-5, with 8 bases identical to TRBD2. The germline CDR1 and CDR2 sequences are DFQATT and SNEGSKA (reference sequence). V was pared by 3 bases and J by 4 bases, with 4 bases of the junction left unmatched. The CDR3 is 13 residues long. The CDR3 reads CSASSAGGETQYF. In DNA, the CDR3 is TGCAGTGCTAGCAGTGCGGGGGGAGAGACCCAGTACTTC.

This clonotype was found many times. The chain employs TRBV20-1 and TRBJ1-2; D gene unclear. CDR3 length equals 12 residues. Trimming shortened V by 6 bases and J by 1 base, and 9 bases separated the two germline ends. Germline V gene data show CDR1 as DFQATT and CDR2 as SNEGSKA (reference sequence). CDR3 region: CSATDLNYGYTF. The CDR3 DNA is TGCAGTGCCACCGACCTTAACTATGGCTACACCTTC.

The chain joins TRBV20-1 to TRBJ1-1, with a possible D match to TRBD1 (6 bases). The CDR3 has 12 amino acids. The germline V gene encodes CDR1 DFQATT and CDR2 SNEGSKA (reference sequence). V lost 1 base and J lost 10, with 13 bases in between. CDR3 DNA: TGCAGTGCTAGAGCTGTAGGGGGAAGAGCTTTCTTT. It encodes CSARAVGGRAFF.

The chain recombines TRBV12-3 or TRBV12-4 with TRBJ2-5; D is perhaps TRBD1 or TRBD2 (5 bases each). V lost 0 bases to trimming and J lost 4 bases, with 12 bases between them. The CDR3 spans 15 residues. The CDR3: CASSLAQSGRETQYF. The CDR3, as DNA: TGTGCCAGCAGTTTAGCACAATCAGGGAGAGAGACCCAGTACTTC.

This clonotype was seen only a few times. J is TRBJ2-3 and V is TRBV20-1; tentatively, D is TRBD1 or TRBD2 (5 bases each). V lost 4 bases, J lost 1 base, and 12 bases lay in between. The CDR3 extends over 14 amino acids. The germline CDR1 and CDR2 sequences are DFQATT and SNEGSKA (reference sequence). The CDR3 loop reads CSAIPRGGTDTQYF. In DNA form, the CDR3 reads TGCAGTGCTATCCCACGAGGGGGCACAGATACGCAGTATTTT.

V gene TRBV6-6 combines with J gene TRBJ1-1; 8 bases fit TRBD1. Per the germline V gene, CDR1 is MNHNY and CDR2 is SVGAGI (reference sequence). This CDR3 is 15 amino acids long. J was trimmed by 5 bases and V by 8 bases; bases with no gene match: 13. As DNA, the CDR3 is TGTGCCAGCCAGGGGGGGACAGGAAAGGGTACTGAAGCTTTCTTT. Protein: CASQGGTGKGTEAFF.

The genes are TRBV20-1 and TRBJ1-6; the D gene is possibly TRBD1 (6 bases). V was pared by 3 bases and J by 7 bases, with 16 bases between. CDR3 length equals 15 residues. The germline V gene has CDR1 DFQATT and CDR2 SNEGSKA (reference sequence). The CDR3 sequence is CSARRDTQGNSPLHF. In nucleotides, the CDR3 is TGCAGTGCTAGGCGGGACACACAAGGCAATTCACCCCTCCACTTT.

The chain uses TRBV7-2 and TRBJ2-6; TRBD1 matches at 9 bases. The CDR3 consists of 17 residues. Germline CDR1 reads SGHTA; CDR2 reads FQGNSA. The V and J ends lost 5 bases and 1 base, in that order; junction bases with no gene match: 6. CDR3: CASSTTGGGSGANVLTF. The CDR3 DNA follows: TGTGCCAGCAGCACCACAGGGGGCGGATCTGGGGCCAACGTCCTGACTTTC. The full variable domain, rest sourced from reference TRBV7-2 and TRBJ2-6, is GAGVSQSPSNKVTEKGKDVELRCDPISGHTALYWYRQSLGQGLEFLIYFQGNSAPDKSGLPSDRFSAERTGGSVSTLTIQRTQQEDSAVYLCASSTTGGGSGANVLTFGAGSRLTVL.

The chain uses TRBV29-1 and TRBJ2-4, with TRBD2 matching 10 bases. The CDR3 sequence is 12 residues long. Germline V gene lookup returns CDR1 SQVTM and CDR2 ANQGSEA. Losses at the gene ends were 7 bases for V and 8 bases for J; bases not matched to a gene: 5. CDR3 nucleotide sequence: TGCAGCGGGACTAGCGGAGATGACATTCAGTACTTC. Residues: CSGTSGDDIQYF. Filled out from reference TRBV29-1 and TRBJ2-4, the complete variable domain reads SAVISQKPSRDICQRGTSLTIQCQVDSQVTMMFWYRQQPGQSLTLIATANQGSEATYESGFVIDKFPISRPNLTFSTLTVSNMSPEDSSIYLCSGTSGDDIQYFGAGTRLSVL.

The V and J genes are TRBV7-8 and TRBJ2-3, with a possible D match to TRBD2 (6 bases). The CDR3 covers 16 residues. Deletions cut 5 bases from V and 1 base from J, with 16 bases between. Germline CDR1 SGHVS, CDR2 FQNEAQ. CDR3 sequence: CASSLMRLVGTDTQYF. CDR3 sequence (DNA): TGTGCCAGCAGCCTAATGAGACTAGTCGGCACAGATACGCAGTATTTT. Complete variable domain (other parts from reference TRBV7-8 and TRBJ2-3): GAGVSQSPRYKVAKRGQDVALRCDPISGHVSLFWYQQALGQGPEFLTYFQNEAQLDKSGLPSDRFFAERPEGSVSTLKIQRTQQEDSAVYLCASSLMRLVGTDTQYFGPGTRLTVL.

The chain uses TRBV10-2 and TRBJ1-5; unclear D gene. V gave up 4 bases and J gave up 2 bases, with 6 bases separating them. The CDR3 is 13 amino acids. CDR1 WSHSY and CDR2 SAAADI come from the germline V gene. This CDR3 is CASSVMGNQPQHF. In nucleotides, the CDR3 is TGCGCCAGCAGTGTAATGGGCAATCAGCCCCAGCATTTT.

There are a few counts of this clonotype. V gene TRBV5-6 combines with J gene TRBJ2-3, with 8 positions matching TRBD1. V dropped 3 bases and J dropped 2; count of bases not matched to a gene: 8. This CDR3 contains 16 residues. CDR1 is SGHDT and CDR2 is YYEEEE in the germline V gene. CDR3 loop: CASSWGRGQATDTQYF. The DNA of the CDR3 is TGTGCCAGCAGCTGGGGTCGGGGACAGGCCACAGATACGCAGTATTTT.

CDR3 residues: CASSDSTSGETDTQYF. Here the CDR3 DNA reads TGTGCCAGCAGTGATTCGACTAGCGGGGAAACAGATACGCAGTATTTT. The chain employs TRBV25-1 and TRBJ2-3, with 11 bases lining up with TRBD2. Germline V gene sequence: CDR1 MGHDK, CDR2 SYGVNS. The CDR3 is 16 amino acids. The V gene end was trimmed by 3 bases and the J gene end by 3 bases; junction bases not matched to a gene: 5.

This clonotype has only a few counts. The chain carries TRBV13 and TRBJ1-1; maybe TRBD1 (5 bases). This CDR3 spans 13 amino acids. The V end lost 4 bases, the J end lost 6 bases, and 12 bases lay between the germline ends. Germline CDR1 and CDR2: PRHDT and FYEKMQ (reference sequence). The CDR3 DNA sequence: TGTGCCAGCAGCTCCGACAGTTCCTCTGAAGCTTTCTTT. It is translated as CASSSDSSSEAFF.

The V gene is TRBV6-1, the J gene TRBJ1-1; TRBD1 matches 9 bases. With 2 bases clipped from V and 7 bases from J, the junction kept 8 bases outside the gene matches. The CDR3 totals 15 residues. Germline-derived CDR1 and CDR2 are MNHNS and SASEGT. CDR3 residues: CASSERPWDRVEAFF. DNA of the CDR3: TGTGCCAGCAGTGAACGCCCCTGGGACAGGGTTGAAGCTTTCTTT.

This chain connects TRBV5-5 to TRBJ2-2; tentative D call: TRBD2 (5 bases). This CDR3 is built from 16 residues. Germline lookup yields CDR1 SGHKS and CDR2 YYEKEE (reference sequence). The ends were cut back, 1 base at V and 1 base at J, with 11 bases in the middle. CDR3 nucleotides: TGTGCCAGCAGCTTGCTTTCCAGCGGGAACACCGGGGAGCTGTTTTTT. It yields the protein CASSLLSSGNTGELFF.

This clonotype was found a few times. V usage is TRBV12-3 or TRBV12-4 and J usage is TRBJ2-1, with TRBD1 matching 7 bases. Trimming removed 8 bases from V and 15 bases from J; junction bases left unmatched: 16. The CDR3 length is 13 residues. CDR3 region: CASFPLGAGGGFF. For the CDR3, the DNA is TGTGCCAGCTTCCCCCTCGGGGCAGGGGGTGGGTTCTTC.

This clonotype was counted a few times. The chain recombines TRBV20-1 with TRBJ1-2, with TRBD1 matching 10 bases. The ends lost 2 bases at V and 6 bases at J; junction bases unmatched: 12. Germline assignment: CDR1 DFQATT and CDR2 SNEGSKA (reference sequence). CDR3 size: 16 residues. The CDR3 sequence is CSARNVRQGARDGYTF. As DNA, the CDR3 is TGCAGTGCTAGAAACGTCCGACAGGGGGCTAGGGATGGCTACACCTTC.

This chain connects TRBV4-1 to TRBJ2-5, with D tentatively TRBD1 (5 bases). This CDR3 spans 14 amino acids. CDR1 is MGHRA and CDR2 is YSYEKL in the germline V gene. V was shortened by 1 base and J by 1 base, with 7 bases between the two germline ends. This chain's CDR3 is CASSQGTFQETQYF. Here the CDR3 DNA reads TGCGCCAGCAGCCAAGGGACATTCCAAGAGACCCAGTACTTC.